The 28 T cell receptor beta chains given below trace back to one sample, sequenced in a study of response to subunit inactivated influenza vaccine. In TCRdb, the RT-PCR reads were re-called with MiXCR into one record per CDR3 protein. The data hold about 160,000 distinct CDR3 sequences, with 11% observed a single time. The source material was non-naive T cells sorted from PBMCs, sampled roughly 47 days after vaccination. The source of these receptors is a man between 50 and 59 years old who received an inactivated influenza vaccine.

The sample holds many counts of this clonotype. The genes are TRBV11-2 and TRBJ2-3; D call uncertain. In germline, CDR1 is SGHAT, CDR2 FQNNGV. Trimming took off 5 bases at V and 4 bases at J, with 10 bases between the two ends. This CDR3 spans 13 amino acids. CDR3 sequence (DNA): TGTGCCAGCAGCGCCGATAGAGCAGATACGCAGTATTTT. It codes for CASSADRADTQYF.

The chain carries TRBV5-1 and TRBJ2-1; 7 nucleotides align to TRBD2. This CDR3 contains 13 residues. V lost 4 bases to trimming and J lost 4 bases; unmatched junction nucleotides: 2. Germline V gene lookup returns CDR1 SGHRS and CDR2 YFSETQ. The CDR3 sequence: CASSSGDYNEQFF. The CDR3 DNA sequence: TGCGCCAGCAGCAGCGGGGATTACAATGAGCAGTTCTTC. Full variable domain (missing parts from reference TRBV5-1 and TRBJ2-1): KAGVTQTPRYLIKTRGQQVTLSCSPISGHRSVSWYQQTPGQGLQFLFEYFSETQRNKGNFPGRFSGRQFSNSRSEMNVSTLELGDSALYLCASSSGDYNEQFFGPGTRLTVL.

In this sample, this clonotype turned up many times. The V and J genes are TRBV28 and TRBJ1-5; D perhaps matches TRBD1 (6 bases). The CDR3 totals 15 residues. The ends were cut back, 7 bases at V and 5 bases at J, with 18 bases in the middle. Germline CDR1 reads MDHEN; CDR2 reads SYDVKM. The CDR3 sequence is CASMEGGKKYQPQHF. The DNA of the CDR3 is TGTGCCAGCATGGAGGGGGGGAAGAAGTATCAGCCCCAGCATTTT.

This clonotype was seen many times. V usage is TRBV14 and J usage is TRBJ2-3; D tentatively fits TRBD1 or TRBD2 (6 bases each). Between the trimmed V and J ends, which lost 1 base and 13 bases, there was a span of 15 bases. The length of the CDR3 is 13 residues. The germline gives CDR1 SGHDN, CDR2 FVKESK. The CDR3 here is CASSQVITGTEYF. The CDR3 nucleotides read TGTGCCAGCAGCCAAGTTATCACAGGGACTGAGTATTTT.

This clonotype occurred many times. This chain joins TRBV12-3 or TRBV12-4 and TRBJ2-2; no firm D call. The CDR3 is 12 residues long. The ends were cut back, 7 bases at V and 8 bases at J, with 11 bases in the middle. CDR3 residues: CASTPSSGELFF. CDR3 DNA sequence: TGTGCCAGCACCCCTTCGTCGGGGGAGCTGTTTTTT.

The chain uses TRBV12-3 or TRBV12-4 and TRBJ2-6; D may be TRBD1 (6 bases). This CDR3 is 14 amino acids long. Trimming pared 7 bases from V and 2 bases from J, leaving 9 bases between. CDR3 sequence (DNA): TGTGCCAGCACAGGGGCTGCTGGGGCCAACGTCCTGACTTTC. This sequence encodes CASTGAAGANVLTF.

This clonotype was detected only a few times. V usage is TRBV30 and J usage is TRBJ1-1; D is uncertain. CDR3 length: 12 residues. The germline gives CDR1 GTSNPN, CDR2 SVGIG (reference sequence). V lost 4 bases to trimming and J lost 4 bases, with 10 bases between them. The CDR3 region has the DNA TGTGCCTGGAACGGGGAGGTCACTGAAGCTTTCTTT. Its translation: CAWNGEVTEAFF.

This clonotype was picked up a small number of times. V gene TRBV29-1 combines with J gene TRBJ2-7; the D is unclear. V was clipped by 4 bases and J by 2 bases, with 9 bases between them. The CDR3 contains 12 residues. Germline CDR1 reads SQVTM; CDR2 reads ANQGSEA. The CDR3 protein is CSVADGTYEQYF. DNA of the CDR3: TGCAGCGTTGCGGACGGCACCTACGAGCAGTACTTC.

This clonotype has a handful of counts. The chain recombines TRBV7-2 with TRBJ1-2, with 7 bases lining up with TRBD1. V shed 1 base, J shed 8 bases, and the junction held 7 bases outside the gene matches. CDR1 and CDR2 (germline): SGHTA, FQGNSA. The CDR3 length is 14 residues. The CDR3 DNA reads TGTGCCAGCAGCTTAGGAGGGGGCGCGCCAGGCTACACCTTC. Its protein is CASSLGGGAPGYTF.

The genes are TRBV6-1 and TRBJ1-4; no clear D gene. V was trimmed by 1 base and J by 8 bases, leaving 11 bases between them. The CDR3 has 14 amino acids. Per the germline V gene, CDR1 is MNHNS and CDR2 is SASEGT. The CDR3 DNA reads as TGTGCCAGCAGTGAAGGGTTGCACGGAGAAAAACTGTTTTTT. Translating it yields CASSEGLHGEKLFF.

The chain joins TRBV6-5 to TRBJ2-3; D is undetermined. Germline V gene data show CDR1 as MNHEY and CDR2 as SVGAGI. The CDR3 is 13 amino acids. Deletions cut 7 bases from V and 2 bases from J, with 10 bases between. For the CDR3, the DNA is TGTGCCAGCATTACGGCCTACACAGATACGCAGTATTTT. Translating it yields CASITAYTDTQYF.

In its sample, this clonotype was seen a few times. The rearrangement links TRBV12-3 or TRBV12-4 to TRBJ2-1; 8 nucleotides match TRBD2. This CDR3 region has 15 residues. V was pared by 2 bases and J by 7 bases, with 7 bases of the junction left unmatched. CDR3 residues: CASSLSSGLRNEQFF. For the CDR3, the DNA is TGTGCCAGCAGTTTATCTAGCGGGCTGCGAAATGAGCAGTTCTTC.

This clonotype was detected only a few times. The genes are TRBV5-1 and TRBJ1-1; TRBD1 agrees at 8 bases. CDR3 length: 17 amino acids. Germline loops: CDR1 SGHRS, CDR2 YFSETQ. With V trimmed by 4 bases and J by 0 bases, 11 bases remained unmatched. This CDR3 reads CASSRTTGALMNTEAFF. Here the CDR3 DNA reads TGCGCCAGCAGCCGTACGACAGGGGCCTTAATGAACACTGAAGCTTTCTTT. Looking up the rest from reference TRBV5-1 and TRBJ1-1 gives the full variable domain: KAGVTQTPRYLIKTRGQQVTLSCSPISGHRSVSWYQQTPGQGLQFLFEYFSETQRNKGNFPGRFSGRQFSNSRSEMNVSTLELGDSALYLCASSRTTGALMNTEAFFGQGTRLTVV.

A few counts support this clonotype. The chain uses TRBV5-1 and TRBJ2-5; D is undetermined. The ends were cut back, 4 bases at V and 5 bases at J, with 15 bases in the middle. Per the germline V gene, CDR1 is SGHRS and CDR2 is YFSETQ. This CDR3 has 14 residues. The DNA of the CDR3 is TGCGCCAGCAGCCCCCCACCCGGGTTCGAGACCCAGTACTTC. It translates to CASSPPPGFETQYF.

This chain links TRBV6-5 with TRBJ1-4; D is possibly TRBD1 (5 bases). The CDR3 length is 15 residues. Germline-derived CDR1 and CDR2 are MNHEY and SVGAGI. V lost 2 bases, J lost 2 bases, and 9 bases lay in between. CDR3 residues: CASSYHGGTNEKLFF. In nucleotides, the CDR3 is TGTGCCAGCAGTTACCATGGGGGGACTAATGAAAAACTGTTTTTT.

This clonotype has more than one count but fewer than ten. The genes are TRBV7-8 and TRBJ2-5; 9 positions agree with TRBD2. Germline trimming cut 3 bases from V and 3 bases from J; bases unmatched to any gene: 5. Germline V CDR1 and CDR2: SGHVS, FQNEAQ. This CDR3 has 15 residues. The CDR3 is CASSLRRGGKETQYF. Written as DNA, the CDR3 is TGTGCCAGCAGCTTGCGGCGGGGGGGAAAAGAGACCCAGTACTTC.

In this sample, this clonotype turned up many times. The CDR3 nucleotides read TGCAGTGCTAGTGGGCAGGGGACGGAGACCCAGTACTTC. The encoded protein is CSASGQGTETQYF. The chain is built from TRBV20-1 and TRBJ2-5; possibly TRBD1 for D (6 bases). Trimming left V 3 bases short and J 5 bases short, with 13 bases between. The CDR3 loop spans 13 amino acids. Germline V gene sequence: CDR1 DFQATT, CDR2 SNEGSKA (reference sequence).

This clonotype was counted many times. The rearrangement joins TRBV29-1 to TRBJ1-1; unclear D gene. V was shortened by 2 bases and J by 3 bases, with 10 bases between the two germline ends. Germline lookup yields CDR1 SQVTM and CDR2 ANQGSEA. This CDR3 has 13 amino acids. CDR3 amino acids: CSVESDWDTEAFF. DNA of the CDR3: TGCAGCGTTGAATCTGACTGGGACACTGAAGCTTTCTTT.

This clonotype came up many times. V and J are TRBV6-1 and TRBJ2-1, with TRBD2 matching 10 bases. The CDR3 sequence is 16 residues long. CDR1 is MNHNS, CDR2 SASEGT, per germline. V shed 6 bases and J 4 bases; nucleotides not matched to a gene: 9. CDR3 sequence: CASSRAGGPWYNEQFF. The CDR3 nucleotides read TGTGCCAGCAGCCGAGCGGGGGGGCCATGGTACAATGAGCAGTTCTTC.

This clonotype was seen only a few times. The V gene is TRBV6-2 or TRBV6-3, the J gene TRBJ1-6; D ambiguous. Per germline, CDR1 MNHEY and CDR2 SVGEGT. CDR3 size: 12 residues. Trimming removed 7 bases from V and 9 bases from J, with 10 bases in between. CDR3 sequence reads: CASNKGLSPLHF. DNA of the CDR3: TGTGCCAGCAACAAGGGTCTTTCACCCCTCCACTTT.

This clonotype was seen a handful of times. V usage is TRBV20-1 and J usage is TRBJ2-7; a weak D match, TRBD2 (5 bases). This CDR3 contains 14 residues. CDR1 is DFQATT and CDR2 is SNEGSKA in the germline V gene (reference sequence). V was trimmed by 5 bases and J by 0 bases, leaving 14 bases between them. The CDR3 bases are TGCAGTGCTCTTTTTGGACTCGACTCCTACGAGCAGTACTTC. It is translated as CSALFGLDSYEQYF.

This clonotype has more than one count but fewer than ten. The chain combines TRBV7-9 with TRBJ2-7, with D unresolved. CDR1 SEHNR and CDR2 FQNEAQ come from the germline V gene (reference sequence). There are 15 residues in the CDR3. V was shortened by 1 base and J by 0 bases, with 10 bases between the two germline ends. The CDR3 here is CASSLVGLSSYEQYF. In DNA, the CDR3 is TGTGCCAGCAGCTTAGTTGGCTTGAGCTCCTACGAGCAGTACTTC.

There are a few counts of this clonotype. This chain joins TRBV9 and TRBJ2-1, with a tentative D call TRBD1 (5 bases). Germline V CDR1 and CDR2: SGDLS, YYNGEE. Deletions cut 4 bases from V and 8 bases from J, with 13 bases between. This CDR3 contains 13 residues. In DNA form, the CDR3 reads TGTGCCAGCAGCCAGGGCCTTAGGGATGAGCAGTTCTTC. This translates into CASSQGLRDEQFF.

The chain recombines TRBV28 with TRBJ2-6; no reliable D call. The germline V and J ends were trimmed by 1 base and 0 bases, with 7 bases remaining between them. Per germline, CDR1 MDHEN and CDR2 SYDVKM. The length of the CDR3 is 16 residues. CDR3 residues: CASSLLVISGANVLTF. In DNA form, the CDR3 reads TGTGCCAGCAGTTTATTGGTTATCTCTGGGGCCAACGTCCTGACTTTC.

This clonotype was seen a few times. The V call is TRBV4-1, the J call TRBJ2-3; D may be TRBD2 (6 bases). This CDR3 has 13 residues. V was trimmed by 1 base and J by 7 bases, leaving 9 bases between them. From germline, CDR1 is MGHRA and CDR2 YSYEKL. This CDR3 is CASSQAGDYTQYF. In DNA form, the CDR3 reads TGCGCCAGCAGCCAAGCTGGGGACTATACGCAGTATTTT.

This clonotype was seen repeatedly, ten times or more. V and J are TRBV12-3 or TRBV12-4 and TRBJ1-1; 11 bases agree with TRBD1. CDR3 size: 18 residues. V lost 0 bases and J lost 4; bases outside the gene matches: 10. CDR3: CASSLARSWTGGPTEAFF. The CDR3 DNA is TGTGCCAGCAGTTTAGCGAGATCCTGGACAGGGGGCCCCACTGAAGCTTTCTTT.

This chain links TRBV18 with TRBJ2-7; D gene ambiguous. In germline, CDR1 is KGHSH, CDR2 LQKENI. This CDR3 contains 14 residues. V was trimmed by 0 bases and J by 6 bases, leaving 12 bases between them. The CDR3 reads CASSPPMTPVEQYF. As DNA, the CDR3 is TGTGCCAGCTCACCACCTATGACACCGGTCGAGCAGTACTTC.

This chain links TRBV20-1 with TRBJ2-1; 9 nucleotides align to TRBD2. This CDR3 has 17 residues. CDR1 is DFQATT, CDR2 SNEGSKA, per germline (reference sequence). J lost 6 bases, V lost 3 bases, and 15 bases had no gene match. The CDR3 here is CSASSAGLAGISNEQFF. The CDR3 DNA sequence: TGCAGTGCTAGCTCAGCGGGTCTAGCGGGGATATCCAATGAGCAGTTCTTC.